The rows below give T cell receptor beta chains drawn from one sample of a study of T cell changes during pregnancy in multiple sclerosis. This table comes from immunoSEQ multiplex PCR, and its TCRdb copy is limited to in-frame clones, with some not included. The sample consists of over 30,000 clones, approximately 90% of them appearing once. The sequences come from CD8+ T cells from peripheral blood mononuclear cells, collected in the third trimester of pregnancy. The receptors here all came from a female donor with multiple sclerosis, enrolled in a pregnancy study. Both conserved end residues are part of each CDR3. A D gene is named only where the DNA matches it firmly. Clone sizes are given selectively: once, few, many, or a class where the clone is expanded.

d_call	j_call	clone_size	v_call	cdr3_nt	cdr3_aa
NA	TRBJ2-1	once	TRBV5-1	TGCGCCAGCGGGGTGGGGGGGCCCTACAATGAGCAGTTCTTC	CASGVGGPYNEQFF
NA	TRBJ2-2	once	TRBV7-9	TGTGCCAGCAGCCAGGGGGGCACCGGGGAGCTGTTTTTT	CASSQGGTGELFF
NA	TRBJ1-1	NA	TRBV18	TGTGCCAGCTCACTAGGGCAGGGAAGTGGCACTGAAGCTTTCTTT	CASSLGQGSGTEAFF
NA	TRBJ2-7	NA	TRBV7-9	TGTGCCAGCATAGGACGGGAGTCCTACGAGCAGTACTTC	CASIGRESYEQYF
NA	TRBJ2-5	NA	TRBV6-5	TGTGCCAGCACTAGCCAAGAGACCCAGTACTTC	CASTSQETQYF
TRBD1	TRBJ1-1	NA	TRBV9	TGTGCCAGCAGCGTGACAGGGGCTGAGGTGGCTGAAGCTTTCTTT	CASSVTGAEVAEAFF
TRBD1	TRBJ2-4	few	TRBV10-3	TGTGCCATCAGTGGGGGACAGGGGGCGGCCAAAAACATTCAGTACTTC	CAISGGQGAAKNIQYF
NA	TRBJ1-1	NA	TRBV4-3	TGCGCCAGCAGCCAAGAATCGGTGAACACTGAAGCTTTCTTT	CASSQESVNTEAFF
NA	TRBJ2-2	NA	TRBV13	TGTGCCACACCCAACTTGGGCAGGAACACCGGGGAGCTGTTTTTT	CATPNLGRNTGELFF
NA	TRBJ1-1	NA	TRBV7-9	TGTGCCAGCAGCTTAGGGGCGGGTGTGGAAGCTTTCTTT	CASSLGAGVEAFF
NA	TRBJ2-7	once	TRBV11-2	TGTGCCAGCAGCTTAGTGGAGGGGGGGCCTGGTTGGGTCGAGCAGTACTTC	CASSLVEGGPGWVEQYF
NA	TRBJ2-2	NA	TRBV29-1	TGCAGCGTTGTCTACGGGAGTGGGGAGCTGTTTTTT	CSVVYGSGELFF
TRBD2	TRBJ2-3	NA	TRBV6-5	TGTGCCAGCAGTTCCAGCGGGGGGGCTGGAGATACGCAGTATTTT	CASSSSGGAGDTQYF
TRBD2	TRBJ2-1	NA	TRBV4-3	TGCGCCAGCAGCCAAGATCTTCTAGCGGGAAACTACAATGAGCAGTTCTTC	CASSQDLLAGNYNEQFF
NA	TRBJ1-1	NA	TRBV6-5	TGTGCCAGCAGTTACCGACAGGACACTGAAGCTTTCTTT	CASSYRQDTEAFF
NA	TRBJ1-4	NA	TRBV4-1	TGCGCCAGCAGCCAAGTGGGGACATCCCTTAATGAAAAACTGTTTTTT	CASSQVGTSLNEKLFF
TRBD1	TRBJ1-1	once	TRBV4-1	TGCGCCAGCAGCCAAGCTGGAGGGGGCTCAAACACTGAAGCTTTCTTT	CASSQAGGGSNTEAFF
NA	TRBJ2-5	NA	TRBV6-5	TGTGCCAGCAGTTACGGAGGGGGGGGGACCCAGTACTTC	CASSYGGGGTQYF
TRBD1	TRBJ1-6	once	TRBV4-2	TGTGCCAGCAGCCAAGAGCGCGGACAGGGGAATTCACCCCTCCACTTT	CASSQERGQGNSPLHF
NA	TRBJ1-3	NA	TRBV4-3	TGCGCCAGCAGCCAAGGGGCAGGAACTGGAAACACCATATATTTT	CASSQGAGTGNTIYF
NA	TRBJ2-7	NA	TRBV20-1	TGCAGTGCTCGGGGTGGCGAGCAGTACTTC	CSARGGEQYF
TRBD1	TRBJ1-1	NA	TRBV6-5	TGTGCCAGCAGTAACCAGACAGGGTTTAAATCTTTCTTT	CASSNQTGFKSFF
NA	TRBJ2-4	once	TRBV7-9	TGTGCCAGCAGCTTAGCGTCAACGGGGGCCAAAAACATTCAGTACTTC	CASSLASTGAKNIQYF
TRBD1	TRBJ1-1	few	TRBV6-4	TGTGCCAGCAGTGAGACAGGGGGCGGTAACACTGAAGCTTTCTTT	CASSETGGGNTEAFF
TRBD2	TRBJ2-3	NA	TRBV5-4	TGTGCCAGCAGCCCCCAGGCGGGGGGGCCCCCAGATACGCAGTATTTT	CASSPQAGGPPDTQYF
NA	TRBJ1-5	NA	TRBV7-2	TGTGCCAGCCAGGGACATGATATGTATCAGCCCCAGCATTTT	CASQGHDMYQPQHF
TRBD1	TRBJ1-1	NA	TRBV7-3	TGTGCCAGCAGCTTAGCCGGGACAGGGGGGCCTGAAGCTTTCTTT	CASSLAGTGGPEAFF
TRBD1	TRBJ2-7	NA	TRBV5-1	TGCGCCAGCGGACCGCGGGACAGGGGTACCTACGAGCAGTACTTC	CASGPRDRGTYEQYF
TRBD1	TRBJ1-1	NA	TRBV7-9	TGTGCCAGCAGCTCGTGGACAGGGAAGGCTTTCTTT	CASSSWTGKAFF
NA	TRBJ2-2	NA	TRBV2	TGTGCCAGCAGTGACCCGGGGAGGTTGTACACCGGGGAGCTGTTTTTT	CASSDPGRLYTGELFF
TRBD1	TRBJ1-2	NA	TRBV5-4	TGTGCCAGCAGCTTGGGGGACAGGGGGCTAGGCTACACCTTC	CASSLGDRGLGYTF
NA	TRBJ1-1	NA	TRBV9	TGTGCCAGCAGCGTTGGAGGTGGTAGAATGAACACTGAAGCTTTCTTT	CASSVGGGRMNTEAFF